This T cell receptor (beta chain) originates from a study of shared clonotypes between healthy human individuals. Points from the study as a whole: Around 5% of naive CD4 clonotypes were common to four donors.

As regards this clone: Its antigen is as yet unknown.

For every subset, genomic DNA was evenly distributed across several immunoSEQ plates. Sequenced by immunoSEQ multiplex PCR; TCRdb stores in-frame clones only, minus some. Among 1,400,000 or so clones listed, approximately 98.5% were seen once. Germline CDR1 is MNHEY and CDR2 is SVGAGI. The V gene end was trimmed by 6 bases and the J gene end by 5 bases; junction bases not matched to a gene: 4. The CDR3 length is 15 residues. This sequence joins TRBV6-5 and TRBJ2-1, with 13 bases that match TRBD2. This clonotype was sampled from a man aged 30 to 39 in good health. The sample was naive CD4+ T cells sorted from blood. The subset denotes: CD45RA+ positively selected. The CDR3 here is CASSTSGRAHNEQFF. The CDR3 DNA reads as TGTGCCAGCAGCACTAGCGGGAGGGCCCACAATGAGCAGTTCTTC.